This T cell receptor (beta chain) emerged from a study of T cells after yellow fever vaccination. In TCRdb, the 5' RACE reads were re-called with MiXCR into one record per CDR3 protein. The data contain 310,000 or so distinct CDR3 sequences, about 6.9% of them singletons. The CDR3 runs to 14 residues. V was clipped by 3 bases and J by 4 bases, with 12 bases between them. The germline CDR1 and CDR2 sequences are KGHSH and LQKENI. The receptor's source is a young man who received the YFV17D yellow fever vaccine. V usage is TRBV18 and J usage is TRBJ1-1; no clear D. The material was PBMCs, obtained roughly 45 days after the first yellow fever vaccination. Here the CDR3 reads CASSPDPFGTEAFF. The CDR3 coding sequence is TGTGCCAGCTCACCGGATCCCTTCGGCACTGAAGCTTTCTTT.